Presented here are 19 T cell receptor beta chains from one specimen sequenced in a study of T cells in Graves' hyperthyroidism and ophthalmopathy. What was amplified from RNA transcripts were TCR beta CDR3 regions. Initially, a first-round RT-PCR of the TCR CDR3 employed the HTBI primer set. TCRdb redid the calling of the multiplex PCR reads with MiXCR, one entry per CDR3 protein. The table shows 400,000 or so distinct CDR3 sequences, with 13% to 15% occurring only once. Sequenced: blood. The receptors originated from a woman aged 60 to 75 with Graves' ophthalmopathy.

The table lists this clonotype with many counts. The CDR3: CASSFSSTNEKLFF. The CDR3 nucleotides read TGTGCCAGCAGCTTTTCCTCAACTAATGAAAAACTGTTTTTT. The chain carries TRBV11-2 and TRBJ1-4; no reliable D call. Germline CDR1 and CDR2: SGHAT and FQNNGV. Trimming removed 3 bases at V and 0 bases at J, with 5 bases between. The CDR3 runs to 14 residues.

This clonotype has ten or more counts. In DNA form, the CDR3 reads TGCAGTGTTGTGGCTAGCGGGAGAATCACCTACGAGCAGTACTTC. Protein product: CSVVASGRITYEQYF. The chain employs TRBV20-1 and TRBJ2-7, with 10 bases aligning to TRBD2. The CDR3 spans 15 residues. The V gene end was trimmed by 7 bases and the J gene end by 2 bases; junction bases not matched to a gene: 11. Germline loops: CDR1 DFQATT, CDR2 SNEGSKA (reference sequence).

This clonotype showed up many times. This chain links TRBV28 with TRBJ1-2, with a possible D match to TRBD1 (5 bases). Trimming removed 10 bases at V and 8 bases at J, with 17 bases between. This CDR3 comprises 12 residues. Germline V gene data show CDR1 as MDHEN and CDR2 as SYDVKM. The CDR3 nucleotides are TGTGCCACTCTTCTGGGGCCGGGGGGCTACACCTTC. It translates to CATLLGPGGYTF.

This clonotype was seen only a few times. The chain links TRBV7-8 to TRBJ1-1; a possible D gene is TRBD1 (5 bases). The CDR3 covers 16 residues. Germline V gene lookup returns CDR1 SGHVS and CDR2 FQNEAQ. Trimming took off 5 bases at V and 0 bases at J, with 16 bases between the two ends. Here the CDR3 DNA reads TGTGCCAGCAGCCCAGAACCAGGGTCCATGAACACTGAAGCTTTCTTT. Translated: CASSPEPGSMNTEAFF.

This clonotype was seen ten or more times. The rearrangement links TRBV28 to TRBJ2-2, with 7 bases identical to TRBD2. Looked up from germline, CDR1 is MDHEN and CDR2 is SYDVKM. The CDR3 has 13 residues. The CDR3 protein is CAAGRAWTGELFF. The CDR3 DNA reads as TGTGCTGCGGGGAGGGCCTGGACCGGGGAGCTGTTTTTT.

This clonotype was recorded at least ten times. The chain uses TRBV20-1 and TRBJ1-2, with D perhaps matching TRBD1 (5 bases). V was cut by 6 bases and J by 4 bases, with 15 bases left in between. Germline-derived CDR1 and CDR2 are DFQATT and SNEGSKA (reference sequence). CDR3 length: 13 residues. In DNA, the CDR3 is TGCAGTGCCCGTCAACCGGGACCCTATGGCTACACCTTC. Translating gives CSARQPGPYGYTF.

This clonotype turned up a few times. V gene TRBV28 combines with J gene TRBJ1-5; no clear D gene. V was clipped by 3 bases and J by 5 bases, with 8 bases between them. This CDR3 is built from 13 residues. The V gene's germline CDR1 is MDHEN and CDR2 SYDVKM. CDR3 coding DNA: TGTGCCAGCAGTTTTCCCTTCGATCAGCCCCAGCATTTT. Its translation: CASSFPFDQPQHF.

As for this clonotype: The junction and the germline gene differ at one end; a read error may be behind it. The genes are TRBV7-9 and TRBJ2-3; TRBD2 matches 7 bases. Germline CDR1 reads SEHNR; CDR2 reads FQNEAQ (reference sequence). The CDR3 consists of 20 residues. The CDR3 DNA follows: TGTGCCAGCAACTTAAGTTGGTTGGCGACTAGCATCTATAGCACAGATACGCAGTATTTT. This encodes CASNLSWLATSIYSTDTQYF.

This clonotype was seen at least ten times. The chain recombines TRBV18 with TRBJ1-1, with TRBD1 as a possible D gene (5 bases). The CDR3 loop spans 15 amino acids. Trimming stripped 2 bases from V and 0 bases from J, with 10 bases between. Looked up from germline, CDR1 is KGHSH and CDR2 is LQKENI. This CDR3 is CASSPKLGLNTEAFF. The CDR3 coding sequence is TGTGCCAGCTCACCAAAACTGGGGCTGAACACTGAAGCTTTCTTT.

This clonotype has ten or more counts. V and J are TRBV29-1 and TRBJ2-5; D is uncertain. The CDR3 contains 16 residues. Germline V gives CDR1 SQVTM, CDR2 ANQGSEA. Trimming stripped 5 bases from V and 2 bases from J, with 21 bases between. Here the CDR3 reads CSVYPWASQEQETQYF. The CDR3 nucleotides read TGCAGCGTTTATCCTTGGGCCTCCCAGGAACAAGAGACCCAGTACTTC.

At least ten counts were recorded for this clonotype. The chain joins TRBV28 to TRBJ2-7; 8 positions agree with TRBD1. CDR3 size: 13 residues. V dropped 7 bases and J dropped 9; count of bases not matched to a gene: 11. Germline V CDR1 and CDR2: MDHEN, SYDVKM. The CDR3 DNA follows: TGTGCCAGCAAGGAGACAGGGGATCCCCCGCAGTACTTC. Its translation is CASKETGDPPQYF.

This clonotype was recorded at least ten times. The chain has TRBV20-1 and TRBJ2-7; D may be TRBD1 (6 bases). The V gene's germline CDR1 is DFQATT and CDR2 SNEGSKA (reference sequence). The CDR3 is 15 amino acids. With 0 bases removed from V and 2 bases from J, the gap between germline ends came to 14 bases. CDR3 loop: CSAREPGTGTYEQYF. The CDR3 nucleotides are TGCAGTGCTAGAGAGCCAGGTACAGGGACCTACGAGCAGTACTTC.

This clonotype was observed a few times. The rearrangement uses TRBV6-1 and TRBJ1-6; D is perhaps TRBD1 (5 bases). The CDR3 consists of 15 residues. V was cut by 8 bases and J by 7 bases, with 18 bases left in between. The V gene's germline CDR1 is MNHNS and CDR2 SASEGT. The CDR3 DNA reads TGTGCCAGCGGCCGGGACGGGTCTCGGAATTCACCCCTCCACTTT. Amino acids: CASGRDGSRNSPLHF.

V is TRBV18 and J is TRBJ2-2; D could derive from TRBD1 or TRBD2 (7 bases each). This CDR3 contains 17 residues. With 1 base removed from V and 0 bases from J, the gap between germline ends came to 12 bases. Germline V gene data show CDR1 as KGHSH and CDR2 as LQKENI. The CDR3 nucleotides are TGTGCCAGCTCACCACGATCAGGGGGGGCGAACACCGGGGAGCTGTTTTTT. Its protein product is CASSPRSGGANTGELFF.

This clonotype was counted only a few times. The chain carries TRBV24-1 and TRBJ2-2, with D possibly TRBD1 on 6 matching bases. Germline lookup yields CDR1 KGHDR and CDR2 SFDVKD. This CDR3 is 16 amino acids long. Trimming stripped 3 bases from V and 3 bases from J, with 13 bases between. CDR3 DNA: TGTGCCACCAGTGATACAGTCAGGGGCGACACCGGGGAGCTGTTTTTT. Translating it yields CATSDTVRGDTGELFF.

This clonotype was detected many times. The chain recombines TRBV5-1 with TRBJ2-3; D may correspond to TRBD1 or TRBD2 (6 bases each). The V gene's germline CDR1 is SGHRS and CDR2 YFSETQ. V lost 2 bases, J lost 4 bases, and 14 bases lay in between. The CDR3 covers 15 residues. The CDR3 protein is CASSLAEGGPDTQYF. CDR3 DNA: TGCGCCAGCAGCTTAGCGGAGGGGGGCCCAGATACGCAGTATTTT. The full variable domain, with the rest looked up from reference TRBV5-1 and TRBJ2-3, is KAGVTQTPRYLIKTRGQQVTLSCSPISGHRSVSWYQQTPGQGLQFLFEYFSETQRNKGNFPGRFSGRQFSNSRSEMNVSTLELGDSALYLCASSLAEGGPDTQYFGPGTRLTVL.

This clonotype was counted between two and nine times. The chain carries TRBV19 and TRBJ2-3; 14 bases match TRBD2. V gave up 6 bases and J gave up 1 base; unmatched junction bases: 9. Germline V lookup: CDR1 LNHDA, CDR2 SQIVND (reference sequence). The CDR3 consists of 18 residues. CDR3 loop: CASRYSGTSGSGTDTQYF. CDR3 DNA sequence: TGTGCCAGTAGATACTCCGGGACTAGCGGGAGCGGCACAGATACGCAGTATTTT.

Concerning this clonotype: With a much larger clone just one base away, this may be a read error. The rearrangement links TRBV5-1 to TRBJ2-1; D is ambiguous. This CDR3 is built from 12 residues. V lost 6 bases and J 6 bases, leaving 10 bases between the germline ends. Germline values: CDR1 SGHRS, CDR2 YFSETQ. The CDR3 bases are TGCGCCAGCAACCAAGGGATCAATGAGCAGTTCTTC. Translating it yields CASNQGINEQFF.

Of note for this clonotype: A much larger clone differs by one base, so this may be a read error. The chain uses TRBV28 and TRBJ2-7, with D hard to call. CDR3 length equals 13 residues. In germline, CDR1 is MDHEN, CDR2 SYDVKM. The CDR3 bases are TGTGCCAGCAGTTTTTATGGCAGCTACGAGCTGTACTTC. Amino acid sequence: CASSFYGSYELYF.